A selection of T cell receptor beta chains follows, all from one sample in a study of CD8+ T cells in alopecia areata. The data were produced by immunoSEQ multiplex PCR, yet TCRdb's version contains in-frame clones alone and is incomplete. This repertoire shows about 98,000 clones, under 45% found once; its top ten account for 0.79%. Material for sequencing was CD4+ T cells sorted from blood. The receptors shown here come from a human donor with alopecia areata. The CDR3 runs from the conserved cysteine through the conserved F or W. The order of the fields is CDR3 protein, CDR3 DNA, clone size, J gene, V gene, D gene. The D gene is left open where the match is weak. Clone size appears in some rows only: once, few, many, or a class for an expanded clone.

CDR3aa: CSVVGRSTDTQYF
CDR3nt: TGCAGCGTTGTAGGTCGGAGCACAGATACGCAGTATTTT
abundance: -
j_gene: TRBJ2-3
v_gene: TRBV29-1
d_gene: -

CDR3aa: CAWNQGMDSPLHF
CDR3nt: TGTGCCTGGAATCAGGGGATGGATTCACCCCTCCACTTT
abundance: -
j_gene: TRBJ1-6
v_gene: TRBV30
d_gene: -

CDR3aa: CSVRQEHYNEQFF
CDR3nt: TGCAGCGTTCGACAGGAGCACTACAATGAGCAGTTCTTC
abundance: -
j_gene: TRBJ2-1
v_gene: TRBV29-1
d_gene: -

CDR3aa: CASRAGQGYQPQHF
CDR3nt: TGTGCCAGCAGGGCCGGACAGGGCTATCAGCCCCAGCATTTT
abundance: -
j_gene: TRBJ1-5
v_gene: TRBV6-5
d_gene: TRBD1

CDR3aa: CASSTYRDRGRETQYF
CDR3nt: TGTGCCAGCAGTACATACCGGGACAGGGGCCGAGAGACCCAGTACTTC
abundance: -
j_gene: TRBJ2-5
v_gene: TRBV28
d_gene: TRBD1

CDR3aa: CASSTGQGAAAETQYF
CDR3nt: TGTGCCAGCAGCACGGGACAGGGGGCCGCGGCAGAGACCCAGTACTTC
abundance: -
j_gene: TRBJ2-5
v_gene: TRBV11-2
d_gene: TRBD1

CDR3aa: CSVDGPAGVLYEQYF
CDR3nt: TGCAGCGTCGACGGACCGGCGGGGGTCCTCTACGAGCAGTACTTC
abundance: -
j_gene: TRBJ2-7
v_gene: TRBV29-1
d_gene: TRBD2

CDR3aa: CASTRGDNEQFF
CDR3nt: TGTGCCAGCACCCGCGGCGACAATGAGCAGTTCTTC
abundance: -
j_gene: TRBJ2-1
v_gene: TRBV7-9
d_gene: -

CDR3aa: CASSSTGYEQYF
CDR3nt: TGTGCCAGCAGCTCCACAGGATACGAGCAGTACTTC
abundance: few
j_gene: TRBJ2-7
v_gene: TRBV7-9
d_gene: -

CDR3aa: CASSVSWSGGYSYNEQFF
CDR3nt: TGTGCCAGCAGCGTGAGTTGGTCCGGGGGTTATTCGTACAATGAGCAGTTCTTC
abundance: -
j_gene: TRBJ2-1
v_gene: TRBV9
d_gene: -

CDR3aa: CASSLGPTDTQYF
CDR3nt: TGTGCCAGCAGCCTTGGACCCACAGATACGCAGTATTTT
abundance: -
j_gene: TRBJ2-3
v_gene: TRBV4-2
d_gene: -

CDR3aa: CASRISYTAGGSQETQYF
CDR3nt: TGTGCCAGCAGGATCTCATATACAGCGGGAGGATCTCAAGAGACCCAGTACTTC
abundance: -
j_gene: TRBJ2-5
v_gene: TRBV25-1
d_gene: TRBD2

CDR3aa: CASSPSALQSSGANVLTF
CDR3nt: TGTGCCAGCAGCCCCTCCGCCTTACAGAGCTCTGGGGCCAACGTCCTGACTTTC
abundance: -
j_gene: TRBJ2-6
v_gene: TRBV7-2
d_gene: -

CDR3aa: CASSLQGRETQYF
CDR3nt: TGTGCCAGCAGCTTGCAGGGCCGAGAGACCCAGTACTTC
abundance: -
j_gene: TRBJ2-5
v_gene: TRBV7-2
d_gene: -

CDR3aa: CASSLKRPYQETQYF
CDR3nt: TGTGCCAGCAGCTTAAAGCGCCCGTACCAAGAGACCCAGTACTTC
abundance: -
j_gene: TRBJ2-5
v_gene: TRBV5-6
d_gene: -

CDR3aa: CASSQEVGGGIFDEQYF
CDR3nt: TGCGCCAGCAGCCAAGAGGTCGGCGGGGGGATATTCGACGAGCAGTACTTC
abundance: -
j_gene: TRBJ2-7
v_gene: TRBV4-1
d_gene: TRBD2

CDR3aa: CASTTSGQRTDTQYF
CDR3nt: TGCGCCAGCACCACTAGCGGGCAACGCACAGATACGCAGTATTTT
abundance: few
j_gene: TRBJ2-3
v_gene: TRBV5-1
d_gene: TRBD2

CDR3aa: CASSYLETQYF
CDR3nt: TGTGCCAGCAGTTACTTGGAGACCCAGTACTTC
abundance: few
j_gene: TRBJ2-5
v_gene: TRBV6-5
d_gene: -

CDR3aa: CASMRPGRNTEAFF
CDR3nt: TGCGCCAGCATGAGACCCGGTCGAAACACTGAAGCTTTCTTT
abundance: -
j_gene: TRBJ1-1
v_gene: TRBV5-1
d_gene: -

CDR3aa: CASSLSWVQETQYF
CDR3nt: TGTGCCAGCAGCTTAAGCTGGGTCCAAGAGACCCAGTACTTC
abundance: -
j_gene: TRBJ2-5
v_gene: TRBV11-2
d_gene: -

CDR3aa: CASTRGQHSGANVLTF
CDR3nt: TGTGCCAGCACCCGGGGACAGCACTCTGGGGCCAACGTCCTGACTTTC
abundance: few
j_gene: TRBJ2-6
v_gene: TRBV7-2
d_gene: TRBD1

CDR3aa: CSVEDRARGPTEKLFF
CDR3nt: TGCAGCGTTGAAGATCGGGCCAGGGGACCGACTGAAAAACTGTTTTTT
abundance: few
j_gene: TRBJ1-4
v_gene: TRBV29-1
d_gene: -

CDR3aa: CASTSQQGLNNEQFF
CDR3nt: TGTGCCAGCACCTCACAACAGGGGTTGAACAATGAGCAGTTCTTC
abundance: medium-sized
j_gene: TRBJ2-1
v_gene: TRBV28
d_gene: TRBD1

CDR3aa: CSVEFGAGPGNTIYF
CDR3nt: TGCAGCGTTGAATTCGGCGCCGGTCCTGGAAACACCATATATTTT
abundance: few
j_gene: TRBJ1-3
v_gene: TRBV29-1
d_gene: -

CDR3aa: CASSQARGETQYF
CDR3nt: TGCGCCAGCAGCCAAGCACGGGGCGAGACCCAGTACTTC
abundance: -
j_gene: TRBJ2-5
v_gene: TRBV4-3
d_gene: -

CDR3aa: CSVGRDNEQFF
CDR3nt: TGCAGCGTTGGCAGGGACAATGAGCAGTTCTTC
abundance: few
j_gene: TRBJ2-1
v_gene: TRBV29-1
d_gene: -

CDR3aa: CASSLDVRSGANVLTF
CDR3nt: TGTGCCAGCAGCTTGGACGTCCGCTCTGGGGCCAACGTCCTGACTTTC
abundance: -
j_gene: TRBJ2-6
v_gene: TRBV5-4
d_gene: -

CDR3aa: CSVQDRPNNEQFF
CDR3nt: TGCAGCGTCCAAGACAGGCCCAACAATGAGCAGTTCTTC
abundance: -
j_gene: TRBJ2-1
v_gene: TRBV29-1
d_gene: -

CDR3aa: CSVVAQRGLYGYTF
CDR3nt: TGCAGCGTTGTTGCGCAGAGGGGTCTCTATGGCTACACCTTC
abundance: -
j_gene: TRBJ1-2
v_gene: TRBV29-1
d_gene: -

CDR3aa: CASTKREGYEQYF
CDR3nt: TGTGCCAGCACGAAGCGGGAGGGCTACGAGCAGTACTTC
abundance: -
j_gene: TRBJ2-7
v_gene: TRBV28
d_gene: TRBD2

CDR3aa: CSVEDPARRVGNEQFF
CDR3nt: TGCAGCGTTGAAGATCCGGCCAGACGGGTGGGGAATGAGCAGTTCTTC
abundance: -
j_gene: TRBJ2-1
v_gene: TRBV29-1
d_gene: -

CDR3aa: CASSLQGYEQFF
CDR3nt: TGTGCCAGCAGCCTACAGGGGTATGAGCAGTTCTTC
abundance: -
j_gene: TRBJ2-1
v_gene: TRBV28
d_gene: TRBD1

CDR3aa: CAWSVGAGTRSYEQYF
CDR3nt: TGTGCCTGGAGTGTAGGAGCGGGGACTCGGTCCTACGAGCAGTACTTC
abundance: -
j_gene: TRBJ2-7
v_gene: TRBV30
d_gene: TRBD2

CDR3aa: CASSQGDRGGYGYTF
CDR3nt: TGTGCCAGCAGCCAAGGGGACAGGGGGGGCTATGGCTACACCTTC
abundance: -
j_gene: TRBJ1-2
v_gene: TRBV4-2
d_gene: TRBD1

CDR3aa: CASSLEFRWDLRTLHF
CDR3nt: TGTGCCAGCAGTTTAGAATTTCGGTGGGACCTTCGGACCCTCCACTTT
abundance: -
j_gene: TRBJ1-6
v_gene: TRBV27
d_gene: -

CDR3aa: CASGAGARTDTQYF
CDR3nt: TGTGCCAGTGGAGCGGGAGCTAGGACAGATACGCAGTATTTT
abundance: -
j_gene: TRBJ2-3
v_gene: TRBV2
d_gene: TRBD2

CDR3aa: CSVQTGTDTQYF
CDR3nt: TGCAGCGTGCAGACAGGGACAGATACGCAGTATTTT
abundance: few
j_gene: TRBJ2-3
v_gene: TRBV29-1
d_gene: TRBD1

CDR3aa: CASSPAGTGAYEQYF
CDR3nt: TGCGCCAGCAGCCCGGCCGGGACAGGGGCCTACGAGCAGTACTTC
abundance: -
j_gene: TRBJ2-7
v_gene: TRBV5-1
d_gene: TRBD1

CDR3aa: CSVAIWGSRGYTF
CDR3nt: TGCAGCGTTGCCATCTGGGGCAGCCGGGGCTACACCTTC
abundance: -
j_gene: TRBJ1-2
v_gene: TRBV29-1
d_gene: -

CDR3aa: CAISENGQSYNSPLHF
CDR3nt: TGTGCCATCAGCGAAAATGGACAGTCTTATAATTCACCCCTCCACTTT
abundance: few
j_gene: TRBJ1-6
v_gene: TRBV10-3
d_gene: -

CDR3aa: CATGQGPDTEAFF
CDR3nt: TGCGCCACGGGACAGGGGCCGGACACTGAAGCTTTCTTT
abundance: -
j_gene: TRBJ1-1
v_gene: TRBV4-1
d_gene: TRBD1

CDR3aa: CSVEGGPPETQYF
CDR3nt: TGCAGCGTTGAAGGGGGCCCCCCAGAGACCCAGTACTTC
abundance: -
j_gene: TRBJ2-5
v_gene: TRBV29-1
d_gene: -

CDR3aa: CAWSVGLAGGTIQYF
CDR3nt: TGTGCCTGGAGTGTGGGGCTAGCGGGGGGCACTATTCAGTACTTC
abundance: -
j_gene: TRBJ2-4
v_gene: TRBV30
d_gene: TRBD2

CDR3aa: CASSLVGGSRNTGELFF
CDR3nt: TGTGCCAGCAGCTTAGTCGGGGGATCGCGGAACACCGGGGAGCTGTTTTTT
abundance: few
j_gene: TRBJ2-2
v_gene: TRBV7-9
d_gene: -

CDR3aa: CASSIGGTGTYEQYF
CDR3nt: TGTGCCAGTAGTATCGGTGGGACAGGGACCTACGAGCAGTACTTC
abundance: -
j_gene: TRBJ2-7
v_gene: TRBV19
d_gene: TRBD1

CDR3aa: CSVDRLAGGETQYF
CDR3nt: TGCAGCGTTGACAGGCTAGCGGGGGGGGAGACCCAGTACTTC
abundance: -
j_gene: TRBJ2-5
v_gene: TRBV29-1
d_gene: TRBD2

CDR3aa: CSVGDMQGAQGGYTF
CDR3nt: TGCAGCGTTGGGGACATGCAGGGGGCGCAGGGGGGCTACACCTTC
abundance: -
j_gene: TRBJ1-2
v_gene: TRBV29-1
d_gene: TRBD1

CDR3aa: CASSLLRVGRGTDTQYF
CDR3nt: TGTGCCAGCAGCCTCCTACGCGTAGGCCGGGGGACAGATACGCAGTATTTT
abundance: -
j_gene: TRBJ2-3
v_gene: TRBV11-2
d_gene: -

CDR3aa: CSGDSSGGSYNEQFF
CDR3nt: TGCAGCGGGGATTCGAGCGGGGGCTCCTACAATGAGCAGTTCTTC
abundance: -
j_gene: TRBJ2-1
v_gene: TRBV29-1
d_gene: TRBD2

CDR3aa: CASSRQTNQPQHF
CDR3nt: TGTGCCAGCAGTAGACAGACTAATCAGCCCCAGCATTTT
abundance: few
j_gene: TRBJ1-5
v_gene: TRBV7-2
d_gene: -

CDR3aa: CAWKVKGGSNQPQHF
CDR3nt: TGTGCCTGGAAAGTGAAGGGGGGGAGCAATCAGCCCCAGCATTTT
abundance: few
j_gene: TRBJ1-5
v_gene: TRBV30
d_gene: -

CDR3aa: CSVEVQGDEKLFF
CDR3nt: TGCAGCGTTGAAGTACAGGGAGATGAAAAACTGTTTTTT
abundance: few
j_gene: TRBJ1-4
v_gene: TRBV29-1
d_gene: -

CDR3aa: CSVASGGRTDTQYF
CDR3nt: TGCAGCGTGGCTTCAGGGGGCCGCACAGATACGCAGTATTTT
abundance: -
j_gene: TRBJ2-3
v_gene: TRBV29-1
d_gene: TRBD1

CDR3aa: CSVEIPGHHEKLFF
CDR3nt: TGCAGCGTTGAAATACCGGGACACCATGAAAAACTGTTTTTT
abundance: -
j_gene: TRBJ1-4
v_gene: TRBV29-1
d_gene: -

CDR3aa: CASSLGGGRDTQYF
CDR3nt: TGTGCCAGCAGTTTAGGAGGAGGCCGTGATACGCAGTATTTT
abundance: few
j_gene: TRBJ2-3
v_gene: TRBV28
d_gene: -

CDR3aa: CSVELGTSGSGETQYF
CDR3nt: TGCAGCGTTGAATTGGGGACTAGCGGGAGTGGAGAGACCCAGTACTTC
abundance: few
j_gene: TRBJ2-5
v_gene: TRBV29-1
d_gene: TRBD2

CDR3aa: CASRRGVAEAFF
CDR3nt: TGTGCCAGCAGACGGGGGGTTGCTGAAGCTTTCTTT
abundance: -
j_gene: TRBJ1-1
v_gene: TRBV7-8
d_gene: -